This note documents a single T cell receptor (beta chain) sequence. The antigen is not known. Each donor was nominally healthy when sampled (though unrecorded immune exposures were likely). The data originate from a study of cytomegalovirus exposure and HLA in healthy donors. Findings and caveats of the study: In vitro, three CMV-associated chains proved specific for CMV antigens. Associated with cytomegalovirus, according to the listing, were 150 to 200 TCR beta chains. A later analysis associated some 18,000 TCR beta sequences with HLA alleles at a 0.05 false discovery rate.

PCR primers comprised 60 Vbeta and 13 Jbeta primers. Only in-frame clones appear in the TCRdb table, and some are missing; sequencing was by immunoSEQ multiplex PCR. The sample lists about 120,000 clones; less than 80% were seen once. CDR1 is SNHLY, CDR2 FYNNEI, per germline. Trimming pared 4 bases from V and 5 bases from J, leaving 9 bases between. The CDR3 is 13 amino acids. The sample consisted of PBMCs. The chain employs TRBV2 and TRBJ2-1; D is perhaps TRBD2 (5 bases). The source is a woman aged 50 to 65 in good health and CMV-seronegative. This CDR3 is CASSADYNNEQFF. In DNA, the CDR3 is TGTGCCAGCAGTGCTGACTACAACAATGAGCAGTTCTTC. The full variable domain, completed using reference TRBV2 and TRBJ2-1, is EPEVTQTPSHQVTQMGQEVILRCVPISNHLYFYWYRQILGQKVEFLVSFYNNEISEKSEIFDDQFSVERPDGSNFTLKIRSTKLEDSAMYFCASSADYNNEQFFGPGTRLTVL.